These T cell receptor beta chains were read from a single sample in a study of shared clonotypes between healthy human individuals. The assay was immunoSEQ multiplex PCR, and TCRdb's table has in-frame clones only and misses some. The table has just over 2,000,000 clones, about 95% seen once. Material for sequencing was naive CD8+ T cells sorted from blood. The receptors were gathered from a man younger than 35 in good health. Both conserved end residues are part of each CDR3. D genes are given only for firm matches. Size values are once, few and many counts, or a class for expanded clones, and some rows have none.

D gene,clone size,V gene,CDR3 length,J gene,CDR3 protein,CDR3 DNA
TRBD1,NA,TRBV27,15,TRBJ1-5,CASRDGQGSNQLQHF,TGTGCCAGCAGGGACGGACAGGGGAGCAATCAGCTCCAGCATTTT
TRBD1,NA,TRBV4-1,19,TRBJ2-6,CASSHPLDRDSSGANVLTF,TGCGCCAGCAGTCACCCGTTGGACAGGGATTCTTCTGGGGCCAACGTCCTGACTTTC
TRBD2,NA,TRBV18,16,TRBJ2-7,CASSPNLGRASYEQYF,TGTGCCAGCTCACCGAACTTAGGGAGGGCCTCCTACGAGCAGTACTTC
NA,NA,TRBV13,11,TRBJ2-2,CASSWDRELFF,TGTGCCAGCAGCTGGGACAGGGAGCTGTTTTTT
TRBD1,NA,TRBV7-9,16,TRBJ2-7,CASSSTTGNQSYEQYF,TGTGCCAGCAGCTCTACGACAGGGAACCAGTCCTACGAGCAGTACTTC
TRBD1,NA,TRBV2,14,TRBJ2-7,CASAPGTGTYEQYF,TGTGCCAGCGCCCCCGGGACAGGTACCTACGAGCAGTACTTC
NA,NA,TRBV19,15,TRBJ1-1,CASSMLGAENTEAFF,TGTGCCAGTAGTATGCTCGGGGCTGAGAACACTGAAGCTTTCTTT
NA,NA,TRBV9,13,TRBJ2-3,CASTRLNTDTQYF,TGTGCCAGCACCAGACTAAACACAGATACGCAGTATTTT
NA,NA,TRBV9,17,TRBJ1-2,CASSVAPMDQGPYGYTF,TGTGCCAGCAGCGTAGCACCCATGGACCAGGGCCCCTATGGCTACACCTTC
TRBD2,NA,TRBV5-4,15,TRBJ2-5,CASSRRSGGQETQYF,TGTGCCAGCAGCCGTAGGAGCGGGGGACAAGAGACCCAGTACTTC
NA,NA,TRBV13,15,TRBJ2-7,CASSQGALLHYEQYF,TGTGCCAGCAGCCAGGGCGCCCTCTTACACTACGAGCAGTACTTC
TRBD1,NA,TRBV4-1,15,TRBJ2-7,CASSGRDRGFDEQYF,TGCGCCAGCAGCGGCCGGGACAGGGGGTTCGACGAGCAGTACTTC
NA,NA,TRBV4-1,16,TRBJ1-1,CASSQDRTGSRTEAFF,TGCGCCAGCAGCCAAGATCGTACAGGGAGTCGAACTGAAGCTTTCTTT
NA,few,TRBV27,13,TRBJ1-1,CASSLGGNTEAFF,TGTGCCAGCAGTTTGGGGGGGAACACTGAAGCTTTCTTT
NA,NA,TRBV28,16,TRBJ1-3,CASSSPRESSGNTIYF,TGTGCCAGCAGTTCACCTCGGGAGAGCTCTGGAAACACCATATATTTT
NA,NA,TRBV9,15,TRBJ2-1,CASSYGPGSYNEQFF,TGTGCCAGCAGCTACGGCCCCGGCTCCTACAATGAGCAGTTCTTC
NA,NA,TRBV28,12,TRBJ2-7,CASSPAGAWQYF,TGTGCCAGCAGCCCCGCCGGGGCTTGGCAGTACTTC
NA,NA,TRBV7-9,16,TRBJ2-3,CASFLLGGSSTDTQYF,TGTGCCAGCTTCCTACTCGGGGGCTCTAGCACAGATACGCAGTATTTT
NA,few,TRBV5-4,15,TRBJ1-6,CASSLYSGHNSPLHF,TGTGCCAGCAGCTTGTACTCGGGACACAATTCACCCCTCCACTTT
NA,once,TRBV5-3,14,TRBJ2-2,CARSLVRELGELFF,TGTGCCAGAAGCTTGGTTCGGGAGCTCGGGGAGCTGTTTTTT
NA,NA,TRBV30,14,TRBJ1-2,CAWSPRGANYGYTF,TGTGCCTGGAGTCCTAGGGGGGCTAACTATGGCTACACCTTC
TRBD1,NA,TRBV10-2,19,TRBJ2-2,CASSGDPRDRAQLTGELFF,TGCGCCAGCAGTGGGGACCCCCGGGACAGGGCCCAGTTGACCGGGGAGCTGTTTTTT
NA,NA,TRBV7-9,14,TRBJ1-2,CASEKSDFNYGYTF,TGTGCCAGCGAGAAGTCAGACTTTAACTATGGCTACACCTTC
TRBD1,NA,TRBV27,15,TRBJ1-3,CASSLRQGSGNTIYF,TGTGCCAGCAGTTTAAGACAGGGCTCTGGAAACACCATATATTTT
TRBD1,NA,TRBV29-1,13,TRBJ1-2,CSVLTGGDYGYTF,TGCAGCGTTCTGACAGGGGGGGACTATGGCTACACCTTC
NA,NA,TRBV30,13,TRBJ1-4,CAWTAGESEKLFF,TGTGCCTGGACAGCGGGGGAGTCGGAAAAACTGTTTTTT
NA,NA,TRBV7-8,13,TRBJ1-2,CASSLDRGYGYTF,TGTGCCAGCAGCTTAGATAGAGGGTATGGCTACACCTTC
NA,NA,TRBV30,14,TRBJ1-2,CAWSYEEGGNGYTF,TGTGCCTGGAGTTACGAGGAGGGGGGGAATGGCTACACCTTC
NA,NA,TRBV10-3,17,TRBJ2-3,CAISQPRDVLMLDTQYF,TGTGCCATCAGTCAACCAAGGGACGTCTTAATGTTAGATACGCAGTATTTT
TRBD2,NA,TRBV9,14,TRBJ2-1,CASSVATGGDEQFF,TGTGCCAGCAGCGTAGCTACTGGGGGGGATGAGCAGTTCTTC
NA,NA,TRBV7-8,13,TRBJ2-7,CASSLESSYEQYF,TGTGCCAGCAGCTTAGAGTCTTCCTACGAGCAGTACTTC
NA,NA,TRBV28,12,TRBJ1-2,CASSLAMYGYTF,TGTGCCAGCAGTTTAGCGATGTATGGCTACACCTTC
NA,once,TRBV27,15,TRBJ1-1,CASSLSSGAYTEAFF,TGTGCCAGCAGTTTATCGTCGGGGGCCTACACTGAAGCTTTCTTT
NA,NA,TRBV28,14,TRBJ1-1,CASSLGTRNTEAFF,TGTGCCAGCAGTTTAGGGACACGGAACACTGAAGCTTTCTTT
NA,NA,TRBV6-6,14,TRBJ2-7,CASSYGTGLYEQYF,TGTGCCAGCAGTTACGGGACGGGCCTCTACGAGCAGTACTTC